The clone carrying this T cell receptor beta chain showed up just once. Its specificity is unknown. CDR3 length equals 17 residues. V was cut by 3 bases and J by 0 bases, with 14 bases left in between. The germline gives CDR1 LNHDA, CDR2 SQIVND (reference sequence). The data originate from a study of cytomegalovirus exposure and HLA in healthy donors. General study results and limits: HLA allele associations emerged for around 15,000 TCR beta sequences in a later analysis, at 0.05 false discovery rate. A later analysis reportedly found fewer N-insertions in an Asian-associated ancestry cluster than the approximately 670-donor mean.

The PCR was carried out with 60 Vbeta primers and 13 Jbeta primers. Repertoires were generated with immunoSEQ multiplex PCR, while TCRdb's copy carries only in-frame clones and drops some. The sample includes 150,000 to 200,000 clones, around 86% of them seen just once. The gene calls are TRBV19 and TRBJ1-4; possibly TRBD1 for D (5 bases). The sample was PBMCs. This sequence was found in a man aged 40-49 years in good health and CMV-seropositive. This chain's CDR3 is CASSMSPAGATNEKLFF. For the CDR3, the DNA is TGTGCCAGTAGTATGTCCCCCGCGGGGGCAACTAATGAAAAACTGTTTTTT.